Below, 9 T cell receptor beta chains from the same sample are listed, as sequenced in a study of T cells in Graves' hyperthyroidism and ophthalmopathy (dated by TCRdb to between 2018 and 2021). The method was multiplex PCR. TCRdb shows the sequencer as Illumina HiSeq 2000. The TCR beta CDR3 regions were amplified from the RNA transcripts. The TCR CDR3 was subjected to a first round of RT-PCR using the HTBI primer set and the Qiagen OneStep RT-PCR kit. The public sequencing data were trimmed at Q25 with fastp and processed into clonotypes with MiXCR by TCRdb, which kept only in-frame beta chains. Under each unique CDR3 protein, matching rows form one entry showing the most common genes and DNA. The sample table contains hundreds of thousands of distinct CDR3 sequences; only one count was recorded for approximately 25% of them. Together, the top ten hold less than 85% of the sample. Sequencing was performed on blood. The receptor set was obtained from a man between 45 and 60 years old with Graves' hyperthyroidism.

This sequence joins TRBV28 and TRBJ1-5; D is uncertain. Looked up from germline, CDR1 is MDHEN and CDR2 is SYDVKM. The CDR3 spans 14 residues. The ends were cut back, 5 bases at V and 3 bases at J, with 11 bases in the middle. The CDR3 reads CASSLSNDNQPQHF. For the CDR3, the DNA is TGTGCCAGCAGTCTATCTAACGACAATCAGCCCCAGCATTTT. Full variable domain (missing parts from reference TRBV28 and TRBJ1-5): DVKVTQSSRYLVKRTGEKVFLECVQDMDHENMFWYRQDPGLGLRLIYFSYDVKMKEKGDIPEGYSVSREKKERFSLILESASTNQTSMYLCASSLSNDNQPQHFGDGTRLSIL.

This clonotype was seen a handful of times. The chain uses TRBV12-3 or TRBV12-4 and TRBJ1-4; D perhaps matches TRBD1 (5 bases). V was pared by 6 bases and J by 0 bases, with 17 bases between. The CDR3 length is 17 residues. The CDR3 is CASRPSRAGATNEKLFF. The CDR3 DNA sequence: TGTGCCAGCAGACCCTCCAGGGCGGGGGCAACTAATGAAAAACTGTTTTTT.

This clonotype was seen a few times. This sequence joins TRBV19 and TRBJ2-2, with 9 nucleotides matching TRBD1. The germline gives CDR1 LNHDA, CDR2 SQIVND (reference sequence). The junction had 6 bases not matched to a gene; V was cut back by 6 bases and J by 4 bases. The CDR3 spans 15 residues. CDR3 nucleotide sequence: TGTGCCAGTAGCCCGGACAGGGGAGGCACCGGGGAGCTGTTTTTT. It yields the protein CASSPDRGGTGELFF.

The chain couples TRBV24-1 to TRBJ2-1, with 9 bases aligning to TRBD1. Per germline, CDR1 KGHDR and CDR2 SFDVKD. The CDR3 length is 13 residues. Trimming removed 5 bases from V and 16 bases from J; junction bases left unmatched: 11. In nucleotides, the CDR3 is TGTGCCACCAGTGCTCTCGCTGGGACAGGGCAATTCTTC. Amino acid sequence: CATSALAGTGQFF.

This clonotype was detected many times. The rearrangement links TRBV27 to TRBJ2-3; D remains ambiguous. The CDR3 runs 17 residues. The germline gives CDR1 MNHEY, CDR2 SMNVEV (reference sequence). Trimming left V 0 bases short and J 1 base short, with 14 bases between. Here the CDR3 DNA reads TGTGCCAGCAGTTTATCCCCGCTAGAGTCTGGCACAGATACGCAGTATTTT. It is translated as CASSLSPLESGTDTQYF.

This chain joins TRBV7-6 and TRBJ2-5, with D possibly matching TRBD1 (6 bases). Germline V gives CDR1 SGHVS, CDR2 FNYEAQ. The CDR3 loop spans 15 amino acids. The ends were cut back, 5 bases at V and 5 bases at J, with 18 bases in the middle. The CDR3 is CASSLTGTQRETQYF. The CDR3 region has the DNA TGTGCCAGCAGCCTTACAGGGACCCAGCGGGAGACCCAGTACTTC. Full variable domain (rest looked up from reference TRBV7-6 and TRBJ2-5): GAGVSQSPRYKVTKRGQDVALRCDPISGHVSLYWYRQALGQGPEFLTYFNYEAQQDKSGLPNDRFSAERPEGSISTLTIQRTEQRDSAMYRCASSLTGTQRETQYFGPGTRLLVL.

This clonotype showed up just a few times. This chain links TRBV18 with TRBJ1-1; TRBD1 might be the D (6 bases). V was cut by 2 bases and J by 0 bases, with 13 bases left in between. Per germline, CDR1 KGHSH and CDR2 LQKENI. The CDR3 is made up of 16 amino acids. In DNA form, the CDR3 reads TGTGCCAGCTCACCATCGGTGGGGGGCATGAACACTGAAGCTTTCTTT. Translating it yields CASSPSVGGMNTEAFF. The full variable domain, completed using reference TRBV18 and TRBJ1-1, is NAGVMQNPRHLVRRRGQEARLRCSPMKGHSHVYWYRQLPEEGLKFMVYLQKENIIDESGMPKERFSAEFPKEGPSILRIQQVVRGDSAAYFCASSPSVGGMNTEAFFGQGTRLTVV.

There are many counts of this clonotype. The CDR3 DNA reads TGTGCCAGCGTAGGCTTCGGGAGGTACCAAGAGACCCAGTACTTC. It yields the protein CASVGFGRYQETQYF. The genes are TRBV28 and TRBJ2-5; 7 bases match TRBD2. CDR1 MDHEN and CDR2 SYDVKM come from the germline V gene. The CDR3 runs to 15 residues. V was pared by 8 bases and J by 0 bases, with 9 bases of the junction left unmatched.

This clonotype occurred many times. The rearrangement links TRBV10-1 to TRBJ1-1; D call uncertain. V lost 2 bases and J lost 1, with 5 bases in between. CDR1 and CDR2 from the germline V gene are WNHNN and SYGVQD (reference sequence). The CDR3 runs to 13 residues. In DNA form, the CDR3 reads TGCGCCAGCAGTGAGAAGCCGAACACTGAAGCTTTCTTT. As protein: CASSEKPNTEAFF.